This TCR beta chain emerged from a study of CD8 T cells in Susac syndrome. In the study overall: Patients with Susac syndrome were therapy-naive, taking corticosteroids, with some also receiving intravenous immunoglobulin, or taking intravenous immunoglobulin alone at the time their blood was drawn.

A remark on this clonotype: Its antigen is unknown.

Study findings and constraints: In Susac syndrome, the CD4+ T cell repertoires did not show clonal expansion.

TCR beta sequencing was performed on blood CD8+ and CD4+ T cells. RNA in amounts of roughly 0.5 to 1 ug was reverse transcribed with random hexamers. The authors amplified TCR beta CDR3 across 54 Vbeta and 13 Jbeta using immunoSEQ multiplex PCR. In TCRdb, the immunoSEQ multiplex PCR reads were re-called with MiXCR into one record per CDR3 protein. The sample contains 150,000 to 200,000 distinct CDR3 sequences, around 90% of which appear only once. The V end was cut by 5 bases, the J end by 5 bases, with 4 bases between. CDR1 PRHDT and CDR2 FYEKMQ come from the germline V gene (reference sequence). The CDR3 contains 11 residues.

This TCR came from a human donor with Susac syndrome. The specimen was CD4+ T cells from PBMCs. The chain combines TRBV13 with TRBJ1-3; D is undetermined. The DNA of the CDR3 is TGTGCCAGCAGCAATCGAAACACCATATATTTT. Encoded protein: CASSNRNTIYF.